This entry concerns a single T cell receptor beta chain. The antigen it binds to is not known. Base qualities were left out, and no much larger clone turns up one base away. The collaborating institutions used their own protocols to collect whole blood in K2EDTA tubes. For TCRbeta analysis, collaborators shipped samples in one of three forms: frozen whole blood, isolated PBMCs, or DNA extracted from either of those sample types. This record belongs to a study of blood T cell repertoires in COVID-19 (dated by TCRdb to 2020 to 2021). With regard to the full study: The collaborator samples originated in the United States, Italy and Spain and spanned the acute and convalescent phases of COVID-19. Subjects who had been exposed to COVID-19, were actively infected with it, or had recovered from it provided the deeply sampled blood TCRbeta repertoires that made up the dataset. Samples were obtained from the ongoing ImmuneRACE study (first 160 participants) and from some 1,200 subjects provided by 6 global collaborators. Nearly every sample came with metadata listing a de-identified subject ID, COVID-19 status, age in years and sex. The prospective study material was composed of cDNA or gDNA derived from T cells, B-cell-depleted T cells, or PBMCs. A freely available public database, intended as a resource for researchers studying the immune response to SARS-CoV-2, is where the repertoires were released. Where available, HLA class I and class II types were taken from metadata supplied by the sample provider and were not determined by assay-based typing.

The immunoSEQ Assay, a bias-controlled multiplex PCR, was used to amplify TCRbeta CDR3 regions from genomic DNA. Per the source publication's procedure: Nucleated cell counts per sample were estimated from amplification of reference gene primers within the assay. To quantify the absolute abundance of each unique TCRbeta CDR3 rearrangement, sequence reads were collapsed and filtered. For each sample, productive Simpson clonality was calculated as the square root of Simpson's diversity index across productive rearrangements. The source is immuneACCESS, and TCRdb retained only in-frame sequences with V and J called. Part of the clones is not carried over; for the studies checked, unresolved V genes explain less than half of this, and the remainder is unexplained. V, J and clone size are those of that table, while D and trimming were read from the DNA. The sample table records about 30,000 clones; over 75% of these occur just once. The top ten clonotypes cover more than 7.5% of the sample.

Study-wide findings and limitations: The amount of clinical and demographic metadata varied by source and participant and was provided uncurated.

The germline V gene (reference sequence) sets CDR1 to MNHNY and CDR2 to SVGAGI. A distance of 12 bases separates the germline ends of V and J, which lose 4 bases and 6 bases respectively. Including cysteine and phenylalanine, the CDR3 has 13 amino acids. The only DNA kept is the CDR3, 39 bases in frame from the first base. This receptor was identified in a woman in her 70s with active or convalescent COVID-19. The receptor chain draws on TRBV6-6 and TRBJ1-1; TRBD1 is possibly the D segment (6 matching bases). Source material: peripheral blood. CDR3 protein: CASSFRGNSEAFF. The DNA sequence reads TGTGCCAGCAGTTTTAGGGGGAATTCTGAAGCTTTCTTT.